The present TCR beta chain was sequenced within a study of blood T cell repertoires in COVID-19. V lost 5 bases and J lost 0, with 16 bases in between. The germline CDR1 and CDR2 sequences are MNHNY and SVGAGI (reference sequence). The CDR3 length is 16 residues. The table came from immunoSEQ multiplex PCR; TCRdb's copy has only in-frame clones and leaves some out. The table has approximately 270,000 clones, approximately 83% seen once. The clonotype comes from a woman in her 70s with acute or convalescent COVID-19. The sample was peripheral blood. The chain couples TRBV6-6 to TRBJ1-1, with unresolved D. The CDR3 DNA follows: TGTGCCAGCAGTCCCCCGGCGAGGCGGGTGAACACTGAAGCTTTCTTT. Amino acids: CASSPPARRVNTEAFF.